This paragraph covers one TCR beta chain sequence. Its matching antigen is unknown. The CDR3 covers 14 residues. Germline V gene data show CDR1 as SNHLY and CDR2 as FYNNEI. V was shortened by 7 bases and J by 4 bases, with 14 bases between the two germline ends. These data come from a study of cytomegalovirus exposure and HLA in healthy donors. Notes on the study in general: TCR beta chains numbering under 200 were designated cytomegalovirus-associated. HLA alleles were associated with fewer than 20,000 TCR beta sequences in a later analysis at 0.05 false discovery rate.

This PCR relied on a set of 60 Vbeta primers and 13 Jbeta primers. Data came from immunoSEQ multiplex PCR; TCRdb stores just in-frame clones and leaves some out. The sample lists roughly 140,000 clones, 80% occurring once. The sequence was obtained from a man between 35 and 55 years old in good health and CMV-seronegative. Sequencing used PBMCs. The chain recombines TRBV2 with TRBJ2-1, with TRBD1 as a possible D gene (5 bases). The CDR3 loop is CASIINRSYNEQFF. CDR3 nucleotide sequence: TGTGCCAGCATAATCAACAGGTCTTACAATGAGCAGTTCTTC.